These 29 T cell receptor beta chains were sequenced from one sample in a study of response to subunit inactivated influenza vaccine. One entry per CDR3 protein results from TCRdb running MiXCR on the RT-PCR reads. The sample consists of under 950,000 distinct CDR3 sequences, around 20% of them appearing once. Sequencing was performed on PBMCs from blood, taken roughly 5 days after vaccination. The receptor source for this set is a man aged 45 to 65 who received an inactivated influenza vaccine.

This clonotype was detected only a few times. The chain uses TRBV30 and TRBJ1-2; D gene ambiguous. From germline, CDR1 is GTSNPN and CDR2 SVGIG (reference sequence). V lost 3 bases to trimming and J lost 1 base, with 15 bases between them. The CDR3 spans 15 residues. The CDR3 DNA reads TGTGCCTGGAGATCCTATTTGGTCCTTAACTATGGCTACACCTTC. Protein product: CAWRSYLVLNYGYTF.

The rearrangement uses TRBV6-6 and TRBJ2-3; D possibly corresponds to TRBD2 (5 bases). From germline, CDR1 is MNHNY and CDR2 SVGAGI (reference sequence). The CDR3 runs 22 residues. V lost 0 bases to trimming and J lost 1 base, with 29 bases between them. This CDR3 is CASSYSSRLEEVIARGTDTQYF. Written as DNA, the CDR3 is TGTGCCAGCAGTTACTCGAGCAGGCTAGAGGAGGTTATAGCTAGAGGCACAGATACGCAGTATTTT.

CDR3 region: CASSGLAAQETQYF. The CDR3 coding sequence is TGTGCCAGCAGTGGACTAGCGGCCCAAGAGACCCAGTACTTC. This chain connects TRBV6-1 to TRBJ2-5; 9 bases match TRBD2. The CDR3 covers 14 residues. Germline CDR1 and CDR2: MNHNS and SASEGT. V was clipped by 4 bases and J by 1 base; unmatched bases: 1.

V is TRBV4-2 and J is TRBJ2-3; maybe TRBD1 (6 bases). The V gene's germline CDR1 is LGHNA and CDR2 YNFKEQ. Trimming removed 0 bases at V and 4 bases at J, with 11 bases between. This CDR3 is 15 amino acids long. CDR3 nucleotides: TGTGCCAGCAGCCAAGAACAGGGAAAGGCAGATACGCAGTATTTT. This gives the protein CASSQEQGKADTQYF.

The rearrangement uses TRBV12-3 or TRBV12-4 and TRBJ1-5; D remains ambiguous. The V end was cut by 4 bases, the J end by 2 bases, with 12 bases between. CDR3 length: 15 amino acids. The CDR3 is CASSSALSGNQPQHF. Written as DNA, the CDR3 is TGTGCCAGCAGTTCGGCGTTGAGCGGCAATCAGCCCCAGCATTTT.

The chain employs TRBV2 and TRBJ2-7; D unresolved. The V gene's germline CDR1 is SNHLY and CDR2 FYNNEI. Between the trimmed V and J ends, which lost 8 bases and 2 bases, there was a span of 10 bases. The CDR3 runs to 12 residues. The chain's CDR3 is CASGEDPYEQYF. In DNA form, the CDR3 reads TGTGCCAGCGGAGAAGATCCCTACGAGCAGTACTTC.

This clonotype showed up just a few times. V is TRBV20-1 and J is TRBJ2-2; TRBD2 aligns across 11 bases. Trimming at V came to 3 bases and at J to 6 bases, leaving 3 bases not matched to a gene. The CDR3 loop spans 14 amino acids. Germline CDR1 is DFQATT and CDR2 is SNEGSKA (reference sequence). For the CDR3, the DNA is TGCAGTGCTAGTGGGACTAGCGGCTCCGGGGAGCTGTTTTTT. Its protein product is CSASGTSGSGELFF.

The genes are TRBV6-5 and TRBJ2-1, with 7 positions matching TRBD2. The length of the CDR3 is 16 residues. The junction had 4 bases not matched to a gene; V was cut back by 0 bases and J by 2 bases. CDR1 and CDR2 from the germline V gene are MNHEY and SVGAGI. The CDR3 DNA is TGTGCCAGCAGTTACTCGAGCGGGGTGACCTACAATGAGCAGTTCTTC. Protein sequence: CASSYSSGVTYNEQFF.

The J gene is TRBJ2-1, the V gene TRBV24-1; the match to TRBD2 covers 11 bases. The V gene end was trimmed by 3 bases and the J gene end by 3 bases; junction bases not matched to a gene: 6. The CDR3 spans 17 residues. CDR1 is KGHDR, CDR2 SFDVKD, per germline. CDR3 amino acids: CATSDVSGTSGYNEQFF. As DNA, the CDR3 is TGTGCCACCAGTGATGTGTCCGGGACTAGCGGCTACAATGAGCAGTTCTTC.

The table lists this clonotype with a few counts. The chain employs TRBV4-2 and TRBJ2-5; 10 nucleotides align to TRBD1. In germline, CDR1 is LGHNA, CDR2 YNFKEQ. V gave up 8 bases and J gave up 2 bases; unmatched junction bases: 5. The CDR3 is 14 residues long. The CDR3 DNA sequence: TGTGCCAGCCGGGACAGGGGAGGACAAGAGACCCAGTACTTC. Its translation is CASRDRGGQETQYF.

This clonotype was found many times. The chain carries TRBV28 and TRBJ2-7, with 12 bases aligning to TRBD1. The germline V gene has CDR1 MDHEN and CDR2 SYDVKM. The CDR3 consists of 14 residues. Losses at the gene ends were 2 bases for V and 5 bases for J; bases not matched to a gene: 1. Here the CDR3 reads CASSLGTGGHEQYF. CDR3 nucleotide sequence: TGTGCCAGCAGTTTAGGGACAGGGGGCCACGAGCAGTACTTC.

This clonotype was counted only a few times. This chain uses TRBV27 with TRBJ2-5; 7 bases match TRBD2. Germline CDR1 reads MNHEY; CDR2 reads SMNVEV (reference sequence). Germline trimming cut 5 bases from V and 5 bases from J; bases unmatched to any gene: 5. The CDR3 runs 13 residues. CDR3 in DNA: TGTGCCAGCAGTACTAGCGCCCAGGAGACCCAGTACTTC. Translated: CASSTSAQETQYF.

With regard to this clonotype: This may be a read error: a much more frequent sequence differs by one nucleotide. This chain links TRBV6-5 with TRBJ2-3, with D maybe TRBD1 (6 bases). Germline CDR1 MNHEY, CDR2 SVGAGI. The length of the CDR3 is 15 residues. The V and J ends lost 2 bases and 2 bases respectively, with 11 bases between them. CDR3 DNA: TGTGCCAGCAGTTACCTAGGACAGACCACAGATACGCAGTATTTT. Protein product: CASSYLGQTTDTQYF.

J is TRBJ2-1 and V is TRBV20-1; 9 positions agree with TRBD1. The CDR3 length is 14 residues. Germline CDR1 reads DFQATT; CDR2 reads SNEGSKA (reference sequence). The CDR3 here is CRLLGQGIRNEQFF. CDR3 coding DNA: TGCAGGCTTTTGGGACAGGGAATCCGCAATGAGCAGTTCTTC.

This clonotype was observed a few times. DNA of the CDR3: TGCAGTGCTCAAAGCGGGGATTTCACCGGGGAGCTGTTTTTT. It codes for CSAQSGDFTGELFF. The chain carries TRBV20-1 and TRBJ2-2; 7 nucleotides match TRBD2. The CDR3 totals 14 residues. The J segment lost 4 bases and the V segment lost 5 bases, leaving 7 bases of the junction unmatched. Germline-derived CDR1 and CDR2 are DFQATT and SNEGSKA (reference sequence).

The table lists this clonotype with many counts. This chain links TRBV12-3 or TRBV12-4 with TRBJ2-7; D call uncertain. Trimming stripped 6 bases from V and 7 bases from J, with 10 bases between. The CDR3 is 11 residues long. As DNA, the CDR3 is TGTGCCAGCAGCGATGCTGGGGAGCAGTACTTC. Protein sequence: CASSDAGEQYF.

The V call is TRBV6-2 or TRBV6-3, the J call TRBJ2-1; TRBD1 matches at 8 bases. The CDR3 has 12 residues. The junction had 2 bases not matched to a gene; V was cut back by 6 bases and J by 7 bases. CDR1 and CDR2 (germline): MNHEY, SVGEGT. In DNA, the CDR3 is TGTGCCAGCAGCACAGGGGGAAATGAGCAGTTCTTC. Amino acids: CASSTGGNEQFF.

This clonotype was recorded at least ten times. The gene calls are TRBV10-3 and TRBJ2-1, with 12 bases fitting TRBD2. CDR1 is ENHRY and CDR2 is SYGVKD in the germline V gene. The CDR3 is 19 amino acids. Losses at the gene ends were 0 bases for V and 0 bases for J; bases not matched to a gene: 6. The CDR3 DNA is TGTGCCATCAGTGAGTCTACTAGCGGGAGGCGCAGCTCCTACAATGAGCAGTTCTTC. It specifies CAISESTSGRRSSYNEQFF.

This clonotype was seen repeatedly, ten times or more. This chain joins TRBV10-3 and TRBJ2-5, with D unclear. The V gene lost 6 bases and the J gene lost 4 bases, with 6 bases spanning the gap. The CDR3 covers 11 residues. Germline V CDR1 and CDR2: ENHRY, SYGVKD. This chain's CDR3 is CAIRFGETQYF. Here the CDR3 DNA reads TGTGCCATCAGATTCGGAGAGACCCAGTACTTC.

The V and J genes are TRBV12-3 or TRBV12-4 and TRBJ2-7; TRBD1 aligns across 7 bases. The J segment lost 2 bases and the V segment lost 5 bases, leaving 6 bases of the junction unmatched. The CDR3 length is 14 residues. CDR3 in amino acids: CASSPGTVAYEQYF. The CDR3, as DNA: TGTGCCAGCAGTCCGGGGACAGTTGCCTACGAGCAGTACTTC.

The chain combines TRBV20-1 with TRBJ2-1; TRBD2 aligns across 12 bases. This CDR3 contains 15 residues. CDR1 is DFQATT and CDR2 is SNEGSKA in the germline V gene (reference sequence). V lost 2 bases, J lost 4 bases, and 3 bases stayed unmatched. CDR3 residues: CSARMTSGGYNEQFF. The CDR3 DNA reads TGCAGTGCTAGAATGACTAGCGGGGGTTACAATGAGCAGTTCTTC.

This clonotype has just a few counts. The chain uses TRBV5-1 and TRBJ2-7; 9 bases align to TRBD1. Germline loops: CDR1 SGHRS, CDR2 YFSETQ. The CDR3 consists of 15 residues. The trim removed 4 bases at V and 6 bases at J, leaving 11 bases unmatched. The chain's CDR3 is CASSPPGQGEGEQYF. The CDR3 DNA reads TGCGCCAGCAGCCCCCCGGGACAGGGAGAAGGCGAGCAGTACTTC.

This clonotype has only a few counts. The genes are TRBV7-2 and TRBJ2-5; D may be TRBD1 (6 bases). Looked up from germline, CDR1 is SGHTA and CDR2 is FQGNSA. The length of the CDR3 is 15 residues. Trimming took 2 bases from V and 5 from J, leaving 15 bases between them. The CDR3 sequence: CASSLNRESFETQYF. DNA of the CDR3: TGTGCCAGCAGCTTAAACAGGGAAAGTTTTGAGACCCAGTACTTC.

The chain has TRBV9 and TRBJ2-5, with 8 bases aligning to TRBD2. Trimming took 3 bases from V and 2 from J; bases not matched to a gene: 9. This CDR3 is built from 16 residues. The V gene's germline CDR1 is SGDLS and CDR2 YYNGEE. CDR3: CASSASATSVQETQYF. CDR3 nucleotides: TGTGCCAGCAGCGCTTCGGCGACTAGCGTACAAGAGACCCAGTACTTC. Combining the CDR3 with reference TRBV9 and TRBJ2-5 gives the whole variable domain DSGVTQTPKHLITATGQRVTLRCSPRSGDLSVYWYQQSLDQGLQFLIQYYNGEERAKGNILERFSAQQFPDLHSELNLSSLELGDSALYFCASSASATSVQETQYFGPGTRLLVL.

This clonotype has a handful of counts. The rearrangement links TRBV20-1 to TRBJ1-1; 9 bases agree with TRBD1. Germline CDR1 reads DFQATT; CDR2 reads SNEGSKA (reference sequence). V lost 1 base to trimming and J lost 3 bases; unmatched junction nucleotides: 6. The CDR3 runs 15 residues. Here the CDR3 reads CSARGDRGRDTEAFF. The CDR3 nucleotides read TGCAGTGCTAGAGGTGACAGGGGGAGGGACACTGAAGCTTTCTTT.

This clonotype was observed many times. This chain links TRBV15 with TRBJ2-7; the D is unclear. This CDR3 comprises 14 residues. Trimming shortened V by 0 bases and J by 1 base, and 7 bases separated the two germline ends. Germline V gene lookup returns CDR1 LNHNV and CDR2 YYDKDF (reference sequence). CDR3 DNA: TGTGCCACCAGCAGAGATCCTGGTTCCTACGAGCAGTACTTC. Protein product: CATSRDPGSYEQYF.

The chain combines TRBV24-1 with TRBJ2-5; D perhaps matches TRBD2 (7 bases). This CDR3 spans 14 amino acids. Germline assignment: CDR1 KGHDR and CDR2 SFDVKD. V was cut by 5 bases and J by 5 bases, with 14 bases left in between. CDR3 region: CATSVTGGWETQYF. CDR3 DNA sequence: TGTGCCACCAGTGTCACGGGGGGCTGGGAGACCCAGTACTTC.

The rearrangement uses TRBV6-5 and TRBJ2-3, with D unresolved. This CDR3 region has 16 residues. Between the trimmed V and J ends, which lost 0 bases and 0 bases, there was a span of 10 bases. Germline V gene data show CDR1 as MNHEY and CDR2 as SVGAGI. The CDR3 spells CASSYSNRASTDTQYF. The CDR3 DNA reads TGTGCCAGCAGTTACTCGAACCGGGCCAGCACAGATACGCAGTATTTT.

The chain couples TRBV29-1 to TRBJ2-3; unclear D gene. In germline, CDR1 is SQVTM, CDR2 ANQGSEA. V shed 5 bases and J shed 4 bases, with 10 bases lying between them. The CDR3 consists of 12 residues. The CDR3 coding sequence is TGCAGCGTTAGAGGTGGCGCAGATACGCAGTATTTT. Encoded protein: CSVRGGADTQYF.